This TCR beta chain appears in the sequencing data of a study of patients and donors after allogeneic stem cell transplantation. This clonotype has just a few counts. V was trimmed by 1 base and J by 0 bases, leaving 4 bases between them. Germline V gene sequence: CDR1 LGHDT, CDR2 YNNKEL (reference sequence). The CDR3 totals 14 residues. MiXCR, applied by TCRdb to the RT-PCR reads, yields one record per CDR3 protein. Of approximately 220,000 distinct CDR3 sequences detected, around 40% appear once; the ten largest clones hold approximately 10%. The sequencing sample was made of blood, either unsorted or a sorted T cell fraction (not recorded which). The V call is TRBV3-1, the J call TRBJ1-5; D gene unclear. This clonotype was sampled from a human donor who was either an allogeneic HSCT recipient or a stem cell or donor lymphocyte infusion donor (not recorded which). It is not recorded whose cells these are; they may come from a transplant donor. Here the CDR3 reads CASSQVFSNQPQHF. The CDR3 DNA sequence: TGTGCCAGCAGCCAAGTATTTAGCAATCAGCCCCAGCATTTT.